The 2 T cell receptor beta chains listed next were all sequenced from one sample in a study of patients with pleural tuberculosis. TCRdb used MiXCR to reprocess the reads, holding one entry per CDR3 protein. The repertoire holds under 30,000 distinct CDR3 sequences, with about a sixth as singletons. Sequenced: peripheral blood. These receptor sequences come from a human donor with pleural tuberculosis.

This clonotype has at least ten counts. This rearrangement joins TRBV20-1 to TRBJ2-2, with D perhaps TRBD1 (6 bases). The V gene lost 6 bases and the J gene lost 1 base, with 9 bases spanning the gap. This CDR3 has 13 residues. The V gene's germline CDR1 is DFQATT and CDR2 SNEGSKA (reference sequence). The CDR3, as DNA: TGCAGTGCACCACAGGGGAACACCGGGGAGCTGTTTTTT. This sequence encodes CSAPQGNTGELFF.

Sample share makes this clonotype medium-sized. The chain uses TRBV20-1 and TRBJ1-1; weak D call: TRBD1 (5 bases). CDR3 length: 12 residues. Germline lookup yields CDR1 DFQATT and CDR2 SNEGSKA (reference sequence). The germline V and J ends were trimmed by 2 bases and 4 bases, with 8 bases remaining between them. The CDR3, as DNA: TGCAGTGCTAGATGGGGCCGCACTGAAGCTTTCTTT. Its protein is CSARWGRTEAFF.